One sample yielded the 18 T cell receptor beta chains listed below, sequenced in a study of blood T cell repertoires in COVID-19. Profiled with immunoSEQ multiplex PCR; TCRdb holds only in-frame clones, not every one. Altogether a few hundred thousand clones are present, 75% to 85% being singletons, with the ten largest covering approximately 8.7%. Material for sequencing was PBMCs or T cells enriched from blood (not recorded which). These receptors were obtained from a man in his forties who had recovered from COVID-19.

The rearrangement joins TRBV5-1 to TRBJ1-2, with 7 bases lining up with TRBD1. Looked up from germline, CDR1 is SGHRS and CDR2 is YFSETQ. Germline trimming cut 6 bases from V and 5 bases from J; bases unmatched to any gene: 10. The CDR3 is made up of 14 amino acids. In DNA, the CDR3 is TGCGCCAGCACCTCCGGGACAGAGACTTATGGCTACACCTTC. The encoded protein is CASTSGTETYGYTF.

The rearrangement joins TRBV9 to TRBJ2-3; 7 bases agree with TRBD1. With 1 base clipped from V and 1 base from J, the junction kept 6 bases outside the gene matches. The CDR3 is made up of 16 amino acids. Germline CDR1 reads SGDLS; CDR2 reads YYNGEE. The DNA for the CDR3 is TGTGCCAGCAGCGTAACGACAGGGACCCGCACAGATACGCAGTATTTT. Residues: CASSVTTGTRTDTQYF.

The chain recombines TRBV7-7 with TRBJ2-2; 8 bases are a match to TRBD2. The germline gives CDR1 SSHAT, CDR2 FNYEAQ (reference sequence). The length of the CDR3 is 16 residues. Trimming cost V 2 bases and J 4 bases; bases outside gene matches: 6. In nucleotides, the CDR3 is TGTGCCAGCAGCTTACGGGGGGGGGCGAGCACCGGGGAGCTGTTTTTT. This encodes CASSLRGGASTGELFF.

The chain has TRBV7-6 and TRBJ2-3; no reliable D call. Germline CDR1 is SGHVS and CDR2 is FNYEAQ. CDR3 length equals 13 residues. The germline V and J ends were trimmed by 5 bases and 2 bases, with 8 bases remaining between them. The chain's CDR3 is CASSPQYTDTQYF. The CDR3 DNA reads as TGTGCCAGCAGCCCACAGTACACAGATACGCAGTATTTT.

There are a few counts of this clone. The chain recombines TRBV19 with TRBJ1-1; D not resolved. The CDR3 has 15 residues. The ends were cut back, 2 bases at V and 6 bases at J, with 16 bases in the middle. The V gene's germline CDR1 is LNHDA and CDR2 SQIVND (reference sequence). The CDR3 bases are TGTGCCAGTAGTATATATTATTCGGGTCGTGCTGAAGCTTTCTTT. It yields the protein CASSIYYSGRAEAFF.

The V and J genes are TRBV7-3 and TRBJ2-1; TRBD2 aligns across 14 bases. Germline V gene data show CDR1 as SGHTA and CDR2 as FQGTGA. V shed 5 bases and J 7 bases; nucleotides not matched to a gene: 10. This CDR3 is 17 amino acids long. The CDR3, as DNA: TGTGCCAGCAGCCGATCCCCCGGGACTAGCGGGAGTAATGAGCAGTTCTTC. It encodes CASSRSPGTSGSNEQFF.

The chain recombines TRBV24-1 with TRBJ1-2, with 12 bases aligning to TRBD1. J lost 8 bases, V lost 3 bases, and 21 bases had no gene match. The CDR3 runs to 20 residues. Germline-derived CDR1 and CDR2 are KGHDR and SFDVKD. This chain's CDR3 is CATSDPNVPGQGASCPGYTF. CDR3 nucleotide sequence: TGTGCCACCAGTGATCCTAATGTCCCGGGACAGGGGGCGTCATGTCCGGGCTACACCTTC.

A single count supports this clone. The chain combines TRBV7-9 with TRBJ2-1, with 8 bases fitting TRBD2. Losses at the gene ends were 2 bases for V and 2 bases for J; bases not matched to a gene: 5. Germline CDR1 reads SEHNR; CDR2 reads FQNEAQ (reference sequence). This CDR3 is 16 amino acids long. The CDR3 here is CASSLFAGGPYNEQFF. The CDR3 coding sequence is TGTGCCAGCAGCTTATTCGCGGGGGGACCCTACAATGAGCAGTTCTTC.

The V gene is TRBV7-9, the J gene TRBJ2-7; 8 bases align to TRBD1. The CDR3 runs to 16 residues. The ends lost 8 bases at V and 2 bases at J; junction bases unmatched: 14. In germline, CDR1 is SEHNR, CDR2 FQNEAQ (reference sequence). This CDR3 is CASGPRRLQGAYEQYF. In DNA form, the CDR3 reads TGTGCCAGCGGACCGAGACGATTACAGGGGGCCTACGAGCAGTACTTC.

There are many counts of this clone. The CDR3 coding sequence is TGTGCTAGTGGTTCCGGGGACAGGGGGCAAGGGTATGAGCAGTTCTTC. This sequence encodes CASGSGDRGQGYEQFF. The chain couples TRBV12-5 to TRBJ2-1; 12 bases align to TRBD1. CDR1 is LGHNT and CDR2 is FRNRAP in the germline V gene. The V gene end was trimmed by 4 bases and the J gene end by 8 bases; junction bases not matched to a gene: 9. The CDR3 sequence is 16 residues long. Full variable domain (missing parts from reference TRBV12-5 and TRBJ2-1): DARVTQTPRHKVTEMGQEVTMRCQPILGHNTVFWYRQTMMQGLELLAYFRNRAPLDDSGMPKDRFSAEMPDATLATLKIQPSEPRDSAVYFCASGSGDRGQGYEQFFGPGTRLTVL.

This rearrangement joins TRBV5-1 to TRBJ2-2; D is undetermined. The CDR3 has 14 residues. CDR1 SGHRS and CDR2 YFSETQ come from the germline V gene. V was trimmed by 3 bases and J by 5 bases, leaving 11 bases between them. The CDR3 loop reads CASSSESWTGELFF. In DNA form, the CDR3 reads TGCGCCAGCAGCTCAGAAAGTTGGACCGGGGAGCTGTTTTTT.

The CDR3 coding sequence is TGTGCCATCAGTGAGATAAATCAGCCCCAGCATTTT. This translates into CAISEINQPQHF. This sequence joins TRBV10-3 and TRBJ1-5; D uncertain. The V gene's germline CDR1 is ENHRY and CDR2 SYGVKD. This CDR3 contains 12 residues. Trimming stripped 2 bases from V and 4 bases from J, with 3 bases between.

This clone was seen a handful of times. The chain carries TRBV7-9 and TRBJ2-3; D ambiguous. Germline-derived CDR1 and CDR2 are SEHNR and FQNEAQ (reference sequence). Deletions cut 1 base from V and 6 bases from J, with 5 bases between. There are 12 residues in the CDR3. The CDR3 nucleotides read TGTGCCAGCAGCTTAGGGCGGGATACGCAGTATTTT. It is translated as CASSLGRDTQYF.

This rearrangement joins TRBV10-3 to TRBJ1-5, with 7 bases that match TRBD1. Trimming removed 5 bases from V and 3 bases from J; junction bases left unmatched: 4. Germline CDR1 and CDR2: ENHRY and SYGVKD. There are 14 residues in the CDR3. CDR3 coding DNA: TGTGCCATCAGTCCCGACAGGGCCAATCAGCCCCAGCATTTT. Its protein is CAISPDRANQPQHF.

There are a few counts of this clone. J is TRBJ1-2 and V is TRBV10-2, with D maybe TRBD1 (5 bases). V was cut by 3 bases and J by 13 bases, with 21 bases left in between. This CDR3 contains 14 residues. Germline V lookup: CDR1 WSHSY, CDR2 SAAADI. CDR3 region: CASSDRAGTTYSTF. In DNA, the CDR3 is TGCGCCAGCAGTGATAGGGCGGGGACCACCTATAGCACCTTC.

The rearrangement links TRBV4-1 to TRBJ1-4, with 10 bases fitting TRBD1. After removal of 2 bases from V and 0 bases from J, the junction contained 9 bases not matched to a gene. Germline V gene lookup returns CDR1 MGHRA and CDR2 YSYEKL. This CDR3 contains 19 residues. CDR3 sequence: CASSQLPGQGTATNEKLFF. CDR3 sequence (DNA): TGCGCCAGCAGCCAACTTCCGGGACAGGGGACAGCAACTAATGAAAAACTGTTTTTT.

CDR3 coding DNA: TGTGCCAGCAGTCAGAACCACCTGCAGTACTTC. As protein: CASSQNHLQYF. V usage is TRBV2 and J usage is TRBJ2-4, with D unresolved. V lost 5 bases and J 13 bases, leaving 12 bases between the germline ends. Germline CDR1 reads SNHLY; CDR2 reads FYNNEI. The CDR3 is 11 residues long.

This clone was seen once. The V gene is TRBV19, the J gene TRBJ2-7; perhaps TRBD1 as D (6 bases). Germline V gene lookup returns CDR1 LNHDA and CDR2 SQIVND (reference sequence). Trimming cost V 4 bases and J 6 bases, with 13 bases left between them. This CDR3 is built from 13 residues. The CDR3 coding sequence is TGTGCCAGTAGTACTACAGGGAGTTTCGAGCAGTACTTC. Amino acids: CASSTTGSFEQYF.